This section outlines one TCR beta chain sequence together with its context. No cognate antigen has been identified for it. No base quality values were provided; no much bigger clone lies one nucleotide off. The data derive from a study of tumor-infiltrating lymphocytes in oesophageal squamous cell carcinoma (dated by TCRdb to about 2016). There are 13 amino acids in the CDR3, from cysteine to phenylalanine inclusive. Left in the record is the CDR3 DNA by itself, 39 bases read in frame from the first base. CDR1 and CDR2 are drawn from the germline V gene: SGHTA, FQGNSA. The protocol used for the library was PCR. Sequencing relied on an Illumina HiSeq 2000. Through fastp at Q25 and MiXCR, TCRdb rebuilt clones from the public reads, retaining in-frame beta chains. Each entry is one CDR3 protein sequence, shown with its most common DNA and genes. This sample lists some 12,000 distinct CDR3 sequences; approximately 50% were detected once. Together, the top ten hold 35% to 50% of the sample.

This sequence originates from a female donor with esophageal squamous cell carcinoma. This sequence uses TRBV7-2 and TRBJ2-5; no D gene is confidently identified. The DNA end favors TRBJ1-2, so the J call may be wrong. The sample comprised esophageal tumor tissue. The nucleotide sequence reads as follows: TGTGCCAGCAGCACCTCGGACGGCTATGGCTACACCTTC. It is translated as CASSTSDGYGYTF.